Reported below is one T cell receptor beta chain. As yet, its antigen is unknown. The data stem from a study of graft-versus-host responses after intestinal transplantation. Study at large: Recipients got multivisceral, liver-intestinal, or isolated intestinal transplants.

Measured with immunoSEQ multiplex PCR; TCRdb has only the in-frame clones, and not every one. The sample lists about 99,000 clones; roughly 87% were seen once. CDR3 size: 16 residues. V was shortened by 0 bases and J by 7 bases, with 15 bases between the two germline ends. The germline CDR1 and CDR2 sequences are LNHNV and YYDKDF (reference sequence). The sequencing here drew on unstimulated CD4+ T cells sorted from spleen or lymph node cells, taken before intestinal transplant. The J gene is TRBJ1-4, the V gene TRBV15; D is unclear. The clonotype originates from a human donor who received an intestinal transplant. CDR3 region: CATSRDHGVPSEKLFF. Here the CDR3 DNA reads TGTGCCACCAGCAGAGATCATGGGGTTCCTAGTGAAAAACTGTTTTTT.